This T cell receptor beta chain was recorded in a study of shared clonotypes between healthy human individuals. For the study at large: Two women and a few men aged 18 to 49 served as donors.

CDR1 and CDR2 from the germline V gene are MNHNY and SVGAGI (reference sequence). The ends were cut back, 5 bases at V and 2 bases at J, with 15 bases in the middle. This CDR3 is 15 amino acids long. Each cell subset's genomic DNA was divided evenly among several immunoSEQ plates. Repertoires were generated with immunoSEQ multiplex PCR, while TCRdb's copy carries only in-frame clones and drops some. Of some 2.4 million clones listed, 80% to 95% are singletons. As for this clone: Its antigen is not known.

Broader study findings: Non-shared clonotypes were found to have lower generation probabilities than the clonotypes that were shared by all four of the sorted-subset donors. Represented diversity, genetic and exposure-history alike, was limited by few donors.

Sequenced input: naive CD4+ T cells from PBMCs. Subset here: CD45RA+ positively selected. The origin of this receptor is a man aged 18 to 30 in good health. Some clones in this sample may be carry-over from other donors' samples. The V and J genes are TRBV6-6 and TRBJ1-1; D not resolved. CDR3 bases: TGTGCCAGCAGTCTCGGAACTATACCCAACACTGAAGCTTTCTTT. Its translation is CASSLGTIPNTEAFF.